What follows is one T cell receptor beta chain and its context. Its target is unknown. The sample originates from a study of blood T cells in healthy people across ages. Regarding the study as a whole: Unknown CMV status may confound age-related changes in expanded clones.

Primers used in a second PCR of about 6 to 11 cycles were a sample-barcoded 5' primer and a J-beta primer mix. One entry per CDR3 protein, called by TCRdb with MiXCR from the 5' RACE reads. The sample lists around 790,000 distinct CDR3 sequences; about 42% were seen once. Approximately 9 milliliters of peripheral blood were drawn from each donor into EDTA-treated tubes. This receptor was obtained from a man in his sixties in good health. The sample comprised blood.

CDR3 loop: CASSHALGTEAFF. CDR3 nucleotide sequence: TGTGCCAGCAGCCACGCGTTGGGTACTGAAGCTTTCTTT. The chain combines TRBV27 with TRBJ1-1; D is unresolved. The CDR3 spans 13 residues. The V end was cut by 6 bases, the J end by 5 bases, with 13 bases between. Germline-derived CDR1 and CDR2 are MNHEY and SMNVEV (reference sequence).